These T cell receptor beta chains were read from a single sample in a study of siplizumab effects on memory and regulatory T cells. Method: immunoSEQ multiplex PCR; TCRdb's copy keeps in-frame clones and lacks some. Here the sample spans 60,000 to 80,000 clones, 75% to 90% being singletons. The sequenced sample was memory CD4+ T cells sorted from blood. The source is a human donor in good health. The CDR3 runs from the conserved cysteine through the conserved F or W. The D gene is left open where the match is weak. Some rows mark clone size as missing; the rest say once, few, many or name a class of expanded clone.

d_call j_call clone_size v_call cdr3_aa cdr3_nt
- TRBJ2-2 - TRBV7-2 CASSPPAGDRPGELFF TGTGCCAGCAGCCCCCCCGCAGGGGACCGACCCGGGGAGCTGTTTTTT
TRBD1 TRBJ2-1 - TRBV27 CASSRNGQGAEQFF TGTGCCAGCAGCCGTAACGGACAGGGGGCCGAGCAGTTCTTC
- TRBJ2-5 - TRBV27 CASIFGETQYF TGTGCCAGCATTTTCGGGGAGACCCAGTACTTC
- TRBJ1-3 - TRBV5-5 CASSFQWTGNTIYF TGTGCCAGCAGCTTCCAGTGGACTGGAAACACCATATATTTT
- TRBJ1-6 - TRBV13 CASRDGNSPLHF TGTGCCAGTCGGGACGGCAATTCACCCCTCCACTTT
TRBD1 TRBJ1-4 - TRBV25-1 CASSEPGQANEKLFF TGTGCCAGCAGTGAGCCGGGACAGGCTAATGAAAAACTGTTTTTT
TRBD2 TRBJ2-1 few TRBV2 CASTTSGGHEQFF TGTGCCAGCACGACTAGCGGGGGACATGAGCAGTTCTTC
- TRBJ1-2 - TRBV5-6 CASSQSAGSNYGYTF TGTGCCAGCAGCCAGTCAGCGGGAAGTAACTATGGCTACACCTTC
TRBD1 TRBJ2-4 - TRBV27 CASSLNRGDKNIQYF TGTGCCAGCAGTTTAAACAGGGGAGACAAAAACATTCAGTACTTC
- TRBJ2-2 - TRBV2 CASSVGGGGELFF TGTGCCAGCAGTGTAGGGGGTGGCGGGGAGCTGTTTTTT
- TRBJ1-6 - TRBV11-2 CASSLQGPPNSPLHF TGTGCCAGCAGCTTACAGGGTCCTCCTAATTCACCCCTCCACTTT
- TRBJ1-5 once TRBV6-1 CASTEGSGTNQPQHF TGTGCCAGCACTGAAGGCTCAGGGACCAATCAGCCCCAGCATTTT
- TRBJ2-1 - TRBV9 CASSATRSNEQFF TGTGCCAGCAGCGCGACTAGGTCGAATGAGCAGTTCTTC
- TRBJ1-2 - TRBV30 CAWSRSGSYGYTF TGTGCCTGGAGTAGGTCAGGGAGTTATGGCTACACCTTC
- TRBJ1-3 few TRBV2 CASSFDRTGNTIYF TGTGCCAGCAGTTTCGACAGGACTGGAAACACCATATATTTT
- TRBJ2-7 once TRBV4-2 CASSQGIGYEQYF TGTGCCAGCAGCCAGGGGATAGGGTACGAGCAGTACTTC
TRBD1 TRBJ2-5 - TRBV28 CASSFGQGPQETQYF TGTGCCAGCAGTTTCGGACAGGGGCCCCAAGAGACCCAGTACTTC
- TRBJ2-5 - TRBV7-9 CASSLEGGANDF TGTGCCAGCAGCTTAGAAGGGGGGGCTAACGACTTC